This TCR beta chain was obtained from a study of PD-1 blockade in classical Hodgkin lymphoma. Study outcomes and limitations: Lower baseline TCR diversity marked trial partial responders and progressors.

With respect to this clone: Antigen specificity is unknown.

Measured with immunoSEQ multiplex PCR; TCRdb has only the in-frame clones, and not every one. The sample consists of roughly 50,000 clones, about 84% of them appearing once. The CDR3 runs 13 residues. Germline CDR1 is LNHDA and CDR2 is SQIVND (reference sequence). The V and J ends lost 11 bases and 0 bases respectively, with 13 bases between them. Each and every patient relapsed after autologous stem cell transplantation, and patients got differing brentuximab vedotin exposure. Best responses were complete response, partial response or progressive disease. The sample consisted of peripheral blood mononuclear cells (PBMCs), taken at baseline. This sequence was found in a human donor with classical Hodgkin lymphoma. This chain uses TRBV19 with TRBJ1-1; D remains ambiguous. CDR3 in amino acids: CAAQGFMNTEAFF. Here the CDR3 DNA reads TGTGCCGCCCAAGGCTTTATGAACACTGAAGCTTTCTTT.